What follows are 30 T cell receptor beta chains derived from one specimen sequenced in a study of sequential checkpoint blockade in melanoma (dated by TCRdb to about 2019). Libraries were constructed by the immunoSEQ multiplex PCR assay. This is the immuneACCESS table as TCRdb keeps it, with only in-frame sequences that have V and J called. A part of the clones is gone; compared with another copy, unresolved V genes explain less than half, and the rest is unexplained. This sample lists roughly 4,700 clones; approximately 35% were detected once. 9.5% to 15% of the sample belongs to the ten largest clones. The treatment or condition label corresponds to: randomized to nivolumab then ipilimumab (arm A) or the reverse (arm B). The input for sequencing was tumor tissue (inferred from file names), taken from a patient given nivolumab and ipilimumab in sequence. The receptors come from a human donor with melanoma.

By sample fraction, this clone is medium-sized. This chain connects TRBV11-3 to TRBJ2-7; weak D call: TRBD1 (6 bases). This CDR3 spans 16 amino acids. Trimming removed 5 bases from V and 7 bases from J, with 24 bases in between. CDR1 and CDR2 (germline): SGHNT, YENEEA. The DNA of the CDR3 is TGTGCCAGCAGCCAGGCTCAGGGGCTCCCGACGAGGGAGCAGTACTTC. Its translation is CASSQAQGLPTREQYF.

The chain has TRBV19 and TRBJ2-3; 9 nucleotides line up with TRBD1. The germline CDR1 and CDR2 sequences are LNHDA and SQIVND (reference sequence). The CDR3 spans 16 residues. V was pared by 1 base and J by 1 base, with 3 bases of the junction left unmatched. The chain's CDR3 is CASSIGRQGGTDTQYF. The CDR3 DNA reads TGTGCCAGTAGTATAGGGAGACAGGGGGGCACAGATACGCAGTATTTT.

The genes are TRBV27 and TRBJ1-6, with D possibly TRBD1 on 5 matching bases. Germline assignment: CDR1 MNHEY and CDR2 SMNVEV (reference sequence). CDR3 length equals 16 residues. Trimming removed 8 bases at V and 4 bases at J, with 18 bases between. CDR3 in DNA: TGTGCCAGCCGGTACAACCCGGCAGGGTATAATTCACCCCTCCACTTT. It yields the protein CASRYNPAGYNSPLHF.

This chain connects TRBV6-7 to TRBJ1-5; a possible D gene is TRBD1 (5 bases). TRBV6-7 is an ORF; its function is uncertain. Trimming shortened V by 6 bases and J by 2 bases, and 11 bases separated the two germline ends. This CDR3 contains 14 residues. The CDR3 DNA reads TGTGCCAGCAGAAAGGTGGGGCGCAATCAGCCCCAGCATTTT. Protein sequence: CASRKVGRNQPQHF.

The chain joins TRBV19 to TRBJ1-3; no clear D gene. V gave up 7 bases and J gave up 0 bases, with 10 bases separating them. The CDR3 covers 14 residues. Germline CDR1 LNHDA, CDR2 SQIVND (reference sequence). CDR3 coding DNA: TGTGCCAGTACCGGGGTCCACTCTGGAAACACCATATATTTT. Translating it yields CASTGVHSGNTIYF.

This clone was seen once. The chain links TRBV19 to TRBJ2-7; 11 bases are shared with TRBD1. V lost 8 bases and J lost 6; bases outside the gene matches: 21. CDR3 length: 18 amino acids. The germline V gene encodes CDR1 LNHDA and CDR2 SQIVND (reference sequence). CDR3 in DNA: TGTGCCAGTCCTAACTCCCCCCCGGGACAGGGGGTGGAAGGCGAGCAGTACTTC. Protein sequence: CASPNSPPGQGVEGEQYF.

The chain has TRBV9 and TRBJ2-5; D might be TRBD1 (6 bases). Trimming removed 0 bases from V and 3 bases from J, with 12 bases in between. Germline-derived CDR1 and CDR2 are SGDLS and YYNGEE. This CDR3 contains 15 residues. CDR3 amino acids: CASSVEGRGKETQYF. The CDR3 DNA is TGTGCCAGCAGCGTAGAGGGTAGGGGGAAAGAGACCCAGTACTTC.

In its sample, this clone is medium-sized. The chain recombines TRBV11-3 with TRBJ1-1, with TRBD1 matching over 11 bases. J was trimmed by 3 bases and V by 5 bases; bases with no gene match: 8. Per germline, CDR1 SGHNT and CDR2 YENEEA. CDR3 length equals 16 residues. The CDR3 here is CASSPPPGQGDTEAFF. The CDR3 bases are TGTGCCAGCAGCCCGCCCCCGGGACAGGGGGACACTGAAGCTTTCTTT.

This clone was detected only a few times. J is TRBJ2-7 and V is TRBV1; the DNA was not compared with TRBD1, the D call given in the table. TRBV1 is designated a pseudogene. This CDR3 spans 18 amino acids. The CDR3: CASSQTPQELRSSYEQYF. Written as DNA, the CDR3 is TGCGCCAGCAGCCAAACCCCACAGGAGCTCAGAAGCTCCTACGAGCAGTACTTC.

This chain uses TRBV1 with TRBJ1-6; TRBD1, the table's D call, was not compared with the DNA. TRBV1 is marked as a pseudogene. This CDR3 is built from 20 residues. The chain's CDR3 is CASSQWGRVFPTSYNSPLHF. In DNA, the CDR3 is TGCGCCAGCAGCCAATGGGGCAGGGTGTTTCCTACCTCCTATAATTCACCCCTCCACTTT.

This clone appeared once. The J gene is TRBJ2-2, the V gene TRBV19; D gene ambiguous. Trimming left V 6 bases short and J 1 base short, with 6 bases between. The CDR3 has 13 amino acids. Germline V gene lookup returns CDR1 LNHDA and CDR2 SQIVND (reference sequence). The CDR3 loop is CASRNRNTGELFF. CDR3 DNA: TGTGCCAGTAGGAACAGGAACACCGGGGAGCTGTTTTTT.

The CDR3 nucleotides are TGCAGCGTTGCATGCAGGAACCCACCCAATCAGCCCCAGCATTTT. The encoded protein is CSVACRNPPNQPQHF. V is TRBV29-1 and J is TRBJ1-5; no reliable D call. Trimming took 4 bases from V and 3 from J, leaving 16 bases between them. The CDR3 length is 15 residues. Germline-derived CDR1 and CDR2 are SQVTM and ANQGSEA.

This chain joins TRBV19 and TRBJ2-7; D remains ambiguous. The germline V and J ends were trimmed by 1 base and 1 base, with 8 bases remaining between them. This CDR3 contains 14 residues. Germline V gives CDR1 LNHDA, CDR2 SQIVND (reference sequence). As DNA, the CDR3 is TGTGCCAGTAGTATAGGGGCGTTATCCTACGAGCAGTACTTC. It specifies CASSIGALSYEQYF. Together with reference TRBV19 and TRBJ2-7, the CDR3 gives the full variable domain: DGGITQSPKYLFRKEGQNVTLSCEQNLNHDAMYWYRQDPGQGLRLIYYSQIVNDFQKGDIAEGYSVSREKKESFPLTVTSAQKNPTAFYLCASSIGALSYEQYFGPGTRLTVT.

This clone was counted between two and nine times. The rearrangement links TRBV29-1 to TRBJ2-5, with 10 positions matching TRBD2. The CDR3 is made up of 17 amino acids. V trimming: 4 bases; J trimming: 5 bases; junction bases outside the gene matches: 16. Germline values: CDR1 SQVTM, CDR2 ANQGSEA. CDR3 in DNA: TGCAGCGTTGTAAGGGACAGGTGGACTAGCGGCGAGGAGACCCAGTACTTC. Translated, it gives CSVVRDRWTSGEETQYF.

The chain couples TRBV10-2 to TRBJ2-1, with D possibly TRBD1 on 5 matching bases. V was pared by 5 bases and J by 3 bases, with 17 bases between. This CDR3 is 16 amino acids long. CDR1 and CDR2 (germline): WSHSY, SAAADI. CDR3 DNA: TGCGCCAGCAGTTACCGTCGGCAGGGCAACTACAATGAGCAGTTCTTC. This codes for CASSYRRQGNYNEQFF.

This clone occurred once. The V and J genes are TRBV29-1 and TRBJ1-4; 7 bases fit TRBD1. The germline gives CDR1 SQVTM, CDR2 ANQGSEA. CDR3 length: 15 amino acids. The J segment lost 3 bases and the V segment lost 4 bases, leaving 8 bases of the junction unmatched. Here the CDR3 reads CSVGVWGQPNEKLFF. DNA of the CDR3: TGCAGCGTTGGGGTGTGGGGACAGCCTAATGAAAAACTGTTTTTT.

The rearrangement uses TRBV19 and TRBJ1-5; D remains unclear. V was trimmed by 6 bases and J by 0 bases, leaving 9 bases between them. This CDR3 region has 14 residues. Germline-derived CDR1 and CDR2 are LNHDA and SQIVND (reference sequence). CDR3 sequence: CASRKVYSNQPQHF. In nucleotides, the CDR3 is TGTGCCAGTAGAAAGGTCTATAGCAATCAGCCCCAGCATTTT.

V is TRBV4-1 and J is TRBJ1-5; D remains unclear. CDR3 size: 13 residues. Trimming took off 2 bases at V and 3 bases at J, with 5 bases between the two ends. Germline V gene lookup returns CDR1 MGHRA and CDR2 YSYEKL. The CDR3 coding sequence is TGCGCCAGCAGCCAAAGCGTCAATCAGCCCCAGCATTTT. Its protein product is CASSQSVNQPQHF.

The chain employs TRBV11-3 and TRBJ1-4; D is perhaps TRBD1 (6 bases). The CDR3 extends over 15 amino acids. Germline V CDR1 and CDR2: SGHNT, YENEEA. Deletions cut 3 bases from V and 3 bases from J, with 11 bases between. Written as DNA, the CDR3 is TGTGCCAGCAGCTTGGGGGACACTCCTAATGAAAAACTGTTTTTT. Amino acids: CASSLGDTPNEKLFF.

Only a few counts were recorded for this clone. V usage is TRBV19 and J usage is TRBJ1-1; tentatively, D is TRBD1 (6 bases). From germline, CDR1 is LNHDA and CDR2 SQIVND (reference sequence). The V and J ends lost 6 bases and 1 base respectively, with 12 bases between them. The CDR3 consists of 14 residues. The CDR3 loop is CASSVSDRNTEAFF. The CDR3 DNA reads TGTGCCAGTAGCGTTTCGGACAGGAACACTGAAGCTTTCTTT.

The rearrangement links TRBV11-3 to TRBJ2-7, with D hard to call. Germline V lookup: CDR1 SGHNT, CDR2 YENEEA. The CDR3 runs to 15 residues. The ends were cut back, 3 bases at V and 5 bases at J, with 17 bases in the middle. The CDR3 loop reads CASSFGPQSSHEQYF. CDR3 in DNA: TGTGCCAGCAGCTTTGGGCCACAAAGCAGCCACGAGCAGTACTTC.

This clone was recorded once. The CDR3 bases are TGTGCCAGTAGTCCCGGACAGGGGGGCTCCTACGAGCAGTACTTC. Residues: CASSPGQGGSYEQYF. The V gene is TRBV19, the J gene TRBJ2-7; TRBD1 aligns across 10 bases. The CDR3 runs to 15 residues. CDR1 and CDR2 from the germline V gene are LNHDA and SQIVND (reference sequence). The junction had 4 bases not matched to a gene; V was cut back by 5 bases and J by 0 bases.

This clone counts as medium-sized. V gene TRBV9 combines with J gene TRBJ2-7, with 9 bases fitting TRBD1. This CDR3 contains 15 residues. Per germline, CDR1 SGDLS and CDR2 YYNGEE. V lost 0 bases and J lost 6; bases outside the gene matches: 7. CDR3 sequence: CASSVVADRGAEQYF. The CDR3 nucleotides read TGTGCCAGCAGCGTAGTAGCGGACAGGGGTGCCGAGCAGTACTTC.

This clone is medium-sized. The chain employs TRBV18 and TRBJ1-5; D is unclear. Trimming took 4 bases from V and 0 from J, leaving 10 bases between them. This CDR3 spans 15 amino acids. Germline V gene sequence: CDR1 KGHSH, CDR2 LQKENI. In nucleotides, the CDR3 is TGTGCCAGCTCACTCCGGGGATATAGCAATCAGCCCCAGCATTTT. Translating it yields CASSLRGYSNQPQHF.

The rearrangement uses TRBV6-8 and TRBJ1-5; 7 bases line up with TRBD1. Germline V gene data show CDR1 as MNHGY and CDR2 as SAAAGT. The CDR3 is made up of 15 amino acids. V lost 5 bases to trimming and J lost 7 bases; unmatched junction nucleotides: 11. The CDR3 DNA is TGTGCCAGCAGTGCCTACCAGACAGGGAAACAGCCCCAGCATTTT. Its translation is CASSAYQTGKQPQHF.

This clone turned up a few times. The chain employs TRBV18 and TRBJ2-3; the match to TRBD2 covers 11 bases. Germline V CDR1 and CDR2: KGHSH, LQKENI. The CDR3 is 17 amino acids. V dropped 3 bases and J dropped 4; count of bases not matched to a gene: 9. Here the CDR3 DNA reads TGTGCCAGCTCACCCCCGACTAGCGGGGTGGGTTCAGATACGCAGTATTTT. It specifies CASSPPTSGVGSDTQYF.

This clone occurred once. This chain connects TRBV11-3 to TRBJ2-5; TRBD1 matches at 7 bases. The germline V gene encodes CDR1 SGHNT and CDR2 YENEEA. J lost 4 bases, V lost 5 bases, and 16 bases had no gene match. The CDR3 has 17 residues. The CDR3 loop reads CASSTRDSSSVLETQYF. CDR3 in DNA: TGTGCCAGCAGCACGAGGGACAGCTCCTCGGTCTTAGAGACCCAGTACTTC.

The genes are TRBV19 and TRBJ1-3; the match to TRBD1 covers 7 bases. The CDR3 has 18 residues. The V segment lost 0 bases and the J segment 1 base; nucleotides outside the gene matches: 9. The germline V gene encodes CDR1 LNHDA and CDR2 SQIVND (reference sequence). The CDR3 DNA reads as TGTGCCAGTAGTATAGACCGGGGACAGTACCTTTCTGGAAACACCATATATTTT. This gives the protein CASSIDRGQYLSGNTIYF.

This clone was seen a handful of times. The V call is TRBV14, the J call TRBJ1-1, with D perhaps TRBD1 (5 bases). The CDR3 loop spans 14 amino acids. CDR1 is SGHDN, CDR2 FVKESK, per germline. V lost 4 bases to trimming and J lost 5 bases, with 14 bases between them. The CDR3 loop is CASSPQGGRTEAFF. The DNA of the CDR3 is TGTGCCAGCAGCCCTCAGGGAGGTCGGACTGAAGCTTTCTTT.

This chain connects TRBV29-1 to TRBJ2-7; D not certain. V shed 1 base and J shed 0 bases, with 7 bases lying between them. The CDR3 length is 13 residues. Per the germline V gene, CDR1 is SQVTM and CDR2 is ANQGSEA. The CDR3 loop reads CSVEGKNSYEQYF. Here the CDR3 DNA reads TGCAGCGTTGAAGGCAAAAACTCCTACGAGCAGTACTTC.